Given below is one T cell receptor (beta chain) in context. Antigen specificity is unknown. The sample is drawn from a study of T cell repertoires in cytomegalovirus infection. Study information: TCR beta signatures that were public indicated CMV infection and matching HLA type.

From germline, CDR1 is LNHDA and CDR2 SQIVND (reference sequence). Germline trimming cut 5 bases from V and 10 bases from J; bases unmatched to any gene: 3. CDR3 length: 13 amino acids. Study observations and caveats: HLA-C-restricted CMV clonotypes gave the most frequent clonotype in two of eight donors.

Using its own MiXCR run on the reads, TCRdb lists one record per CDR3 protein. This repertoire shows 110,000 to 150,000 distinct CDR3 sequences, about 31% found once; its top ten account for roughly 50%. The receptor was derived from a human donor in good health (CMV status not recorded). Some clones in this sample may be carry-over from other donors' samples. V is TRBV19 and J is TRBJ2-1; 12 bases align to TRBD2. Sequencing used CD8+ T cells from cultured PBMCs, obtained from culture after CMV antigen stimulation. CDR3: CASSSTSGGEQFF. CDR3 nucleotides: TGTGCCAGTAGTTCGACTAGCGGGGGCGAGCAGTTCTTC.